What follows are 18 T cell receptor beta chains derived from one specimen sequenced in a study of cytomegalovirus exposure and HLA in healthy donors. The PCR made use of 60 Vbeta and 13 Jbeta primers. Assay: immunoSEQ multiplex PCR; the TCRdb copy retains only in-frame clones and omits some. The table has approximately 160,000 clones, around four fifths seen once. The sequencing sample was made of PBMCs. The receptors here all came from a man aged 50-60 years in good health and CMV-seropositive.

The J gene is TRBJ2-1, the V gene TRBV27; D possibly corresponds to TRBD1 (6 bases). Germline assignment: CDR1 MNHEY and CDR2 SMNVEV (reference sequence). Trimming stripped 5 bases from V and 2 bases from J, with 19 bases between. The CDR3 has 17 residues. The CDR3 DNA reads TGTGCCAGCAGTCCGCGAACCGGGACACCGACCTACAATGAGCAGTTCTTC. Amino acid sequence: CASSPRTGTPTYNEQFF.

The chain joins TRBV6-5 to TRBJ1-5; the D gene is possibly TRBD1 (5 bases). This CDR3 contains 15 residues. Looked up from germline, CDR1 is MNHEY and CDR2 is SVGAGI. V was shortened by 6 bases and J by 9 bases, with 21 bases between the two germline ends. CDR3 DNA sequence: TGTGCCAGCAGCTGGGGAGGGGACGCCGAAGGGCCCCAGCATTTT. Its translation: CASSWGGDAEGPQHF.

There are a few counts of this clone. The chain couples TRBV30 to TRBJ2-7; TRBD1 agrees at 9 bases. With V trimmed by 3 bases and J by 4 bases, 7 bases remained unmatched. Looked up from germline, CDR1 is GTSNPN and CDR2 is SVGIG (reference sequence). The CDR3 spans 14 residues. The CDR3: CAWRGQGVNYEQYF. CDR3 in DNA: TGTGCCTGGAGGGGACAGGGAGTAAATTACGAGCAGTACTTC.

A few counts support this clone. The chain is built from TRBV7-9 and TRBJ2-2; TRBD2 might be the D (6 bases). V lost 1 base and J 5 bases, leaving 11 bases between the germline ends. The germline CDR1 and CDR2 sequences are SEHNR and FQNEAQ (reference sequence). This CDR3 region has 15 residues. This CDR3 reads CASSLEAGSTGELFF. The DNA for the CDR3 is TGTGCCAGCAGCTTAGAGGCGGGGTCGACCGGGGAGCTGTTTTTT.

CDR3 sequence reads: CASSPGLAGRTGELFF. The CDR3 region has the DNA TGTGCCAGCAGCCCGGGGCTAGCTGGGAGGACCGGGGAGCTGTTTTTT. The chain uses TRBV7-2 and TRBJ2-2, with D possibly TRBD2 on 6 matching bases. The CDR3 has 16 residues. The germline gives CDR1 SGHTA, CDR2 FQGNSA. Trimming took 5 bases from V and 5 from J, leaving 18 bases between them.

This clone was detected a few times. The V and J genes are TRBV7-9 and TRBJ1-1; TRBD1 matches 9 bases. Trimming at V came to 5 bases and at J to 4 bases, leaving 8 bases not matched to a gene. This CDR3 is 15 amino acids long. Germline V gives CDR1 SEHNR, CDR2 FQNEAQ (reference sequence). The CDR3 sequence: CASSIPGQGGTEAFF. For the CDR3, the DNA is TGTGCCAGCAGCATTCCGGGACAGGGAGGCACTGAAGCTTTCTTT.

The genes are TRBV27 and TRBJ2-2; 12 nucleotides align to TRBD2. The CDR3 runs to 15 residues. V dropped 6 bases and J dropped 3; count of bases not matched to a gene: 2. Looked up from germline, CDR1 is MNHEY and CDR2 is SMNVEV (reference sequence). CDR3 region: CASRRLAGDTGELFF. As DNA, the CDR3 is TGTGCCAGCAGGAGACTAGCGGGAGACACCGGGGAGCTGTTTTTT.

This sequence joins TRBV7-9 and TRBJ2-1, with D perhaps TRBD1 (6 bases). CDR1 SEHNR and CDR2 FQNEAQ come from the germline V gene (reference sequence). Trimming removed 3 bases at V and 9 bases at J, with 12 bases between. The CDR3 extends over 13 amino acids. DNA of the CDR3: TGTGCCAGCAGCTTGGCAGGGGTAGGTGAGCAGTTCTTC. Translated, it gives CASSLAGVGEQFF. Using reference TRBV7-9 and TRBJ2-1 for the parts outside the CDR3, the full variable domain is DTGVSQNPRHKITKRGQNVTFRCDPISEHNRLYWYRQTLGQGPEFLTYFQNEAQLEKSRLLSDRFSAERPKGSFSTLEIQRTEQGDSAMYLCASSLAGVGEQFFGPGTRLTVL.

The chain uses TRBV7-8 and TRBJ1-1; 7 nucleotides agree with TRBD1. The CDR3 length is 14 residues. Trimming took 3 bases from V and 5 from J; bases not matched to a gene: 6. Germline V gives CDR1 SGHVS, CDR2 FQNEAQ. The CDR3 bases are TGTGCCAGCAGCTTGAACAGGGGATTAACTGAAGCTTTCTTT. It translates to CASSLNRGLTEAFF.

The V gene is TRBV9, the J gene TRBJ2-3, with 10 bases matching TRBD2. J gave up 4 bases and V 0 bases, and 2 bases lay outside the gene matches. The CDR3 has 15 amino acids. Germline V gives CDR1 SGDLS, CDR2 YYNGEE. The CDR3 nucleotides read TGTGCCAGCAGCGTAGTTAGCGGGAGGCCAGATACGCAGTATTTT. Its protein product is CASSVVSGRPDTQYF.

This chain uses TRBV30 with TRBJ2-5, with D possibly TRBD2 on 7 matching bases. V was pared by 0 bases and J by 2 bases, with 13 bases between. Germline lookup yields CDR1 GTSNPN and CDR2 SVGIG (reference sequence). The CDR3 totals 15 residues. The CDR3, as DNA: TGTGCCTGGAGTGTGAGGGGGGGGCTTCAAGAGACCCAGTACTTC. This translates into CAWSVRGGLQETQYF. The complete variable domain, with remaining parts taken from reference TRBV30 and TRBJ2-5, reads SQTIHQWPATLVQPVGSPLSLECTVEGTSNPNLYWYRQAAGRGLQLLFYSVGIGQISSEVPQNLSASRPQDRQFILSSKKLLLSDSGFYLCAWSVRGGLQETQYFGPGTRLLVL.

The chain couples TRBV5-1 to TRBJ2-1, with TRBD2 identical over 8 bases. The CDR3 sequence is 14 residues long. CDR1 is SGHRS, CDR2 YFSETQ, per germline. The trim removed 0 bases at V and 8 bases at J, leaving 4 bases unmatched. The CDR3 spells CASSLAGGFDEQFF. CDR3 coding DNA: TGCGCCAGCAGCTTGGCGGGGGGGTTCGATGAGCAGTTCTTC.

The chain couples TRBV11-2 to TRBJ2-5, with 9 bases matching TRBD2. Trimming took 2 bases from V and 1 from J; bases not matched to a gene: 8. The CDR3 extends over 17 amino acids. Germline CDR1 and CDR2: SGHAT and FQNNGV. The CDR3 nucleotides are TGTGCCAGCAGCTTATCAGGCTGGCGGGGGGGCCAAGAGACCCAGTACTTC. Translated: CASSLSGWRGGQETQYF.

The genes are TRBV4-1 and TRBJ1-3; D is perhaps TRBD1 (6 bases). Germline-derived CDR1 and CDR2 are MGHRA and YSYEKL. The CDR3 runs 15 residues. The germline V and J ends were trimmed by 4 bases and 0 bases, with 10 bases remaining between them. The CDR3, as DNA: TGCGCCAGCAGCCGGAAGGGGGACTCTGGAAACACCATATATTTT. This encodes CASSRKGDSGNTIYF.

The chain carries TRBV15 and TRBJ2-3; 11 positions agree with TRBD2. CDR1 and CDR2 from the germline V gene are LNHNV and YYDKDF (reference sequence). The CDR3 has 17 amino acids. V shed 1 base and J 6 bases; nucleotides not matched to a gene: 9. In DNA form, the CDR3 reads TGTGCCACCAGCAGAGCCTTAGCGGGGGGGCCGTCCGATACGCAGTATTTT. This gives the protein CATSRALAGGPSDTQYF.

The sample holds one count of this clone. The rearrangement uses TRBV5-1 and TRBJ2-5, with TRBD1 matching 7 bases. The end of the DNA is better explained by TRBJ2-7, so the J call may be wrong. This CDR3 is built from 14 residues. The germline V gene has CDR1 SGHRS and CDR2 YFSETQ. CDR3 in DNA: TGCGCCAGCAGCAGGGACAGAGACTCCTACGAGCAGTACTTC. It is translated as CASSRDRDSYEQYF.

The chain carries TRBV6-4 and TRBJ2-5; tentatively, D is TRBD2 (6 bases). Trimming removed 2 bases from V and 5 bases from J, with 21 bases in between. CDR1 is MRHNA and CDR2 is SNTAGT in the germline V gene. The CDR3 has 17 amino acids. CDR3 DNA: TGTGCCAGCAGTGACACCGAAGGCGGGACTGAGGAGGAGACCCAGTACTTC. It is translated as CASSDTEGGTEEETQYF.

The gene calls are TRBV13 and TRBJ2-3, with a weak D call TRBD2 (7 bases). The germline CDR1 and CDR2 sequences are PRHDT and FYEKMQ (reference sequence). The length of the CDR3 is 16 residues. Trimming removed 5 bases at V and 4 bases at J, with 19 bases between. The CDR3 sequence is CASSPRLGGGPDTQYF. In DNA form, the CDR3 reads TGTGCCAGCAGCCCACGACTAGGGGGGGGGCCAGATACGCAGTATTTT.